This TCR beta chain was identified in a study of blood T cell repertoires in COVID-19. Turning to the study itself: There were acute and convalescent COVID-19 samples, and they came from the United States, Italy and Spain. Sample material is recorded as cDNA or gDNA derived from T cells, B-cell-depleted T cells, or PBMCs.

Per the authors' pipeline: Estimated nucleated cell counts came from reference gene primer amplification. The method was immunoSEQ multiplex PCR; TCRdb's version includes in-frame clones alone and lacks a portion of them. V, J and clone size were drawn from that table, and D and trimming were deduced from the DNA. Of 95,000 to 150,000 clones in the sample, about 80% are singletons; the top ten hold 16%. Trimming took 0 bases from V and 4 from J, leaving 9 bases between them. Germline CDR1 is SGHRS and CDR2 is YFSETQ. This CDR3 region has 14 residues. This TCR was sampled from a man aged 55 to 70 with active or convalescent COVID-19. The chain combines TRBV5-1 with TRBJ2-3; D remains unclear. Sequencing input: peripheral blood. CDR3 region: CASSLGSPPDTQYF. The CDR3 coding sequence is TGCGCCAGCAGCTTGGGTAGTCCTCCAGATACGCAGTATTTT.